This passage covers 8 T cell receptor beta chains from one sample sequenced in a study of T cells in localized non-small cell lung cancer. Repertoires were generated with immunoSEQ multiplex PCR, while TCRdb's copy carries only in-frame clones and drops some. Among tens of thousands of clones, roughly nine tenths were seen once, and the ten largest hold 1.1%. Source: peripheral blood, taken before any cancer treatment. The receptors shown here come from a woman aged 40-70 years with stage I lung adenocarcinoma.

For the CDR3, the DNA is TGTGCCAGCAGCGTAGGCACCGGGGAGCTGTTTTTT. Protein sequence: CASSVGTGELFF. The rearrangement uses TRBV9 and TRBJ2-2; D is unresolved. The germline V gene has CDR1 SGDLS and CDR2 YYNGEE. Trimming removed 0 bases at V and 4 bases at J, with 1 base between. The CDR3 contains 12 residues.

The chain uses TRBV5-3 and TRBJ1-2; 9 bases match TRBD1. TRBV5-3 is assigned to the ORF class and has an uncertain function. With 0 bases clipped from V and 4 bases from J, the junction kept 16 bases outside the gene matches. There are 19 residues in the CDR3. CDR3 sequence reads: CARSLALKLEGQGGYGYTF. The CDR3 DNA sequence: TGTGCCAGAAGCTTGGCGTTAAAATTGGAGGGACAGGGCGGCTATGGCTACACCTTC.

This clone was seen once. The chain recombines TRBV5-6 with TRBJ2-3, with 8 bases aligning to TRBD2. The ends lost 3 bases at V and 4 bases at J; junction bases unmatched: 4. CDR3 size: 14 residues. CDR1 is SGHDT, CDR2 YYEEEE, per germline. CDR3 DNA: TGTGCCAGCAGCTGGCGGGGGGCAGCAGATACGCAGTATTTT. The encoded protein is CASSWRGAADTQYF.

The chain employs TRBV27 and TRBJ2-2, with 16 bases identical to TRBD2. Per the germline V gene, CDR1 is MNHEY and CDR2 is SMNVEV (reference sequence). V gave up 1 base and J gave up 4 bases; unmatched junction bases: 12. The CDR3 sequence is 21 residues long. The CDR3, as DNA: TGTGCCAGCAGTTTATTCTTTACGGGACTAGCGGGGGGGCCTAGCACCGGGGAGCTGTTTTTT. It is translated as CASSLFFTGLAGGPSTGELFF.

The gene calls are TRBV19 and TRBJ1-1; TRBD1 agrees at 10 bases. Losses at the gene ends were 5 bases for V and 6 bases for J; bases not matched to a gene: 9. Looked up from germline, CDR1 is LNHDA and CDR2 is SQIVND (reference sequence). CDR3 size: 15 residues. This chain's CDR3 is CASSPDRGVVAEAFF. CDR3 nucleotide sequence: TGTGCCAGTAGTCCGGACAGGGGGGTGGTCGCTGAAGCTTTCTTT.

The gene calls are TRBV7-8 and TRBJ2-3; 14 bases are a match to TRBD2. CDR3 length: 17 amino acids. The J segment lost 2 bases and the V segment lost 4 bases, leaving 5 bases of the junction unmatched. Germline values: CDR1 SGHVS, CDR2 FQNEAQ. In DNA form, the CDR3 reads TGTGCCAGCAGCTCCCGGACTAGCGGGGGGAACACAGATACGCAGTATTTT. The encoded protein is CASSSRTSGGNTDTQYF.

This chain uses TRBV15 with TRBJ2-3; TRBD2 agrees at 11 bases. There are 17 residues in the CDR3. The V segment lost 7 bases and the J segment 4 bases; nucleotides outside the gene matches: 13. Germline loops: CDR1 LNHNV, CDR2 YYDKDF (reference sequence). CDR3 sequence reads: CATKRMVSGGAADTQYF. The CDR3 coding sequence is TGTGCCACCAAACGTATGGTTAGCGGGGGGGCCGCAGATACGCAGTATTTT.

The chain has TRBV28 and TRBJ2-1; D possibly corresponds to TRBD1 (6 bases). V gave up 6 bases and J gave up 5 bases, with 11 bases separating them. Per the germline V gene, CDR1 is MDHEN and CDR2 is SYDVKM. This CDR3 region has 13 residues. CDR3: CASSPGVDNEQFF. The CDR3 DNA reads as TGTGCCAGCAGCCCAGGGGTGGACAATGAGCAGTTCTTC. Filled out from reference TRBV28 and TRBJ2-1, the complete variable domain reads DVKVTQSSRYLVKRTGEKVFLECVQDMDHENMFWYRQDPGLGLRLIYFSYDVKMKEKGDIPEGYSVSREKKERFSLILESASTNQTSMYLCASSPGVDNEQFFGPGTRLTVL.